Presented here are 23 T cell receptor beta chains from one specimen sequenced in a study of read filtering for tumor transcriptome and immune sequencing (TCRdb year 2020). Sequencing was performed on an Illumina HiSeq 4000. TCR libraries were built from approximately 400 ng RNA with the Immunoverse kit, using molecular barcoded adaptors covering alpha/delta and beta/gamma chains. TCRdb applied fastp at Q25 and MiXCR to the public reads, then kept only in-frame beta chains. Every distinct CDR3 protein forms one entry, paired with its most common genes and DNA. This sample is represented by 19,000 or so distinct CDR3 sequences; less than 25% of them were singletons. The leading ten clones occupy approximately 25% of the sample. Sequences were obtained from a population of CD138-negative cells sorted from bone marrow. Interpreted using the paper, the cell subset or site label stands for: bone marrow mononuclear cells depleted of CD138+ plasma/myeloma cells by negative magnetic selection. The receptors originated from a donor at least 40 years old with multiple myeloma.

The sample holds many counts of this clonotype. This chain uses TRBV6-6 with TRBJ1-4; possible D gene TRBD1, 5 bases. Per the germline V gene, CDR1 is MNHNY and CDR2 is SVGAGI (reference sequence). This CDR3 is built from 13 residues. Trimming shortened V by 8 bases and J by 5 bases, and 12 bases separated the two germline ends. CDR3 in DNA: TGTGCCAGCCTACGGGGGATGAATGAAAAACTGTTTTTT. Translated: CASLRGMNEKLFF.

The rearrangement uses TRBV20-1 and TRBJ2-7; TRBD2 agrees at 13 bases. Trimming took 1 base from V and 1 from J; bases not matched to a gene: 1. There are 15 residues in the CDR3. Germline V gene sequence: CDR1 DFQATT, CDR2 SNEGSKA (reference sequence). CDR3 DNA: TGCAGTGCTAGAGGGGGACTAGCGGGATCCTACGAGCAGTACTTC. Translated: CSARGGLAGSYEQYF.

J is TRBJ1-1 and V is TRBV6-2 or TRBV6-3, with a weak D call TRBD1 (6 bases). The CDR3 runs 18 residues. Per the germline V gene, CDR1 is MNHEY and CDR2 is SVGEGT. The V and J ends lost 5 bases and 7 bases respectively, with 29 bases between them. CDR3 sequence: CASSDNGWRVRDILEAFF. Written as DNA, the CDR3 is TGTGCCAGCAGTGACAATGGGTGGCGTGTCCGGGACATTCTTGAAGCTTTCTTT.

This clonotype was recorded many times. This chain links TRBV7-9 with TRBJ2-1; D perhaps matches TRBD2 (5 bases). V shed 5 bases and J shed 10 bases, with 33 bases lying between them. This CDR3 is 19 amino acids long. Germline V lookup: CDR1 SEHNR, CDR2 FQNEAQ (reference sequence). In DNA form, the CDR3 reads TGTGCCAGCAGCATCTCCGCGGTCAGAGGGAGAGGGAGAATAGGAGAGCAGTTCTTC. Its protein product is CASSISAVRGRGRIGEQFF.

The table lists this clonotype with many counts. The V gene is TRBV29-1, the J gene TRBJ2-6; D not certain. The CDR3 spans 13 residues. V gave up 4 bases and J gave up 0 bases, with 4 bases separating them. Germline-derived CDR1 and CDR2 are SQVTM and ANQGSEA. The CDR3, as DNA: TGCAGCGTTGCGATCTCTGGGGCCAACGTCCTGACTTTC. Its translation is CSVAISGANVLTF.

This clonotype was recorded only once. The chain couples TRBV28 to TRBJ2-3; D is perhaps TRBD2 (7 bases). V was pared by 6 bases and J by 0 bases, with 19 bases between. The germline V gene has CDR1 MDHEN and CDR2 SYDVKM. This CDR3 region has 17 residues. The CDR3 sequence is CASRQYWGGGSTDTQYF. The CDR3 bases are TGTGCCAGCAGACAATACTGGGGGGGCGGCAGCACAGATACGCAGTATTTT.

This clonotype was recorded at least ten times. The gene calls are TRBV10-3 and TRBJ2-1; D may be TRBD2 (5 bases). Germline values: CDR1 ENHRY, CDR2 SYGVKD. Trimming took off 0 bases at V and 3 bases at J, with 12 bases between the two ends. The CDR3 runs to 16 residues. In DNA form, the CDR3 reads TGTGCCATCAGTGAGTCTGGCGGACTTCTCTACAATGAGCAGTTCTTC. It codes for CAISESGGLLYNEQFF.

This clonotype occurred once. Written as DNA, the CDR3 is TGCAGTGCTAGCCAGCGGAGGTACCAAGAGACCCAGTACTTC. It translates to CSASQRRYQETQYF. The rearrangement links TRBV20-1 to TRBJ2-5; tentatively, D is TRBD2 (5 bases). V was cut by 3 bases and J by 0 bases, with 11 bases left in between. The CDR3 contains 14 residues. Germline CDR1 and CDR2: DFQATT and SNEGSKA (reference sequence).

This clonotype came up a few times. The CDR3 here is CASSLVSRAGQDYEQYF. For the CDR3, the DNA is TGTGCCAGCAGCTTGGTGTCGAGGGCAGGACAGGACTACGAGCAGTACTTC. This chain uses TRBV5-5 with TRBJ2-7, with 7 nucleotides matching TRBD1. V was pared by 0 bases and J by 3 bases, with 12 bases of the junction left unmatched. Germline V gene sequence: CDR1 SGHKS, CDR2 YYEKEE (reference sequence). The CDR3 extends over 17 amino acids.

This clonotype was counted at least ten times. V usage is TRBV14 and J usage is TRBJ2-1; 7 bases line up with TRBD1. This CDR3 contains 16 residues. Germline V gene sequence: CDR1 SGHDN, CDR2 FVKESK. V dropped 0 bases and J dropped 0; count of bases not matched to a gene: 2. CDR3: CASSQDGTASYNEQFF. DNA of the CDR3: TGTGCCAGCAGCCAAGATGGGACAGCCTCCTACAATGAGCAGTTCTTC.

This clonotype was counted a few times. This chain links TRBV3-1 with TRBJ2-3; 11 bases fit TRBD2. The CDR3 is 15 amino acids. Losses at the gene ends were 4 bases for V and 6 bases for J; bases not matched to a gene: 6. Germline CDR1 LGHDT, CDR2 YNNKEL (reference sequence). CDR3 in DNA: TGTGCCAGCAGCCCCCGGACTAGCGGGTCGGATACGCAGTATTTT. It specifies CASSPRTSGSDTQYF.

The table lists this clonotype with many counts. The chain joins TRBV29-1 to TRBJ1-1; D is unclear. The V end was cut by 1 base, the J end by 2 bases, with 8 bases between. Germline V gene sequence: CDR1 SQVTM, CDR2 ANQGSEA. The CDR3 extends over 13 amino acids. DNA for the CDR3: TGCAGCGTTGAAGTAAGTGGAAACACTGAAGCTTTCTTT. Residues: CSVEVSGNTEAFF.

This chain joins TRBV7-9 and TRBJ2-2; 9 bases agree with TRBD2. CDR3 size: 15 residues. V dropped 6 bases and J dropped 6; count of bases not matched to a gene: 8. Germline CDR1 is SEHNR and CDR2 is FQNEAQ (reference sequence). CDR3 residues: CASRSKREAAGELFF. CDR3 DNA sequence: TGTGCCAGCAGGAGCAAGCGGGAGGCTGCCGGGGAGCTGTTTTTT.

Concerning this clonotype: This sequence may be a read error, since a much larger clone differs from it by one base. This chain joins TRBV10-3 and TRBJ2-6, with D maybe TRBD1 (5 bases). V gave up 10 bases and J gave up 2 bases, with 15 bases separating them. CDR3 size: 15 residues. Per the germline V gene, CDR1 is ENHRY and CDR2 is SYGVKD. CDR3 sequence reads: CATQDSRPGANVLTF. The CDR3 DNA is TGTGCCACCCAAGACAGTCGCCCTGGGGCCAACGTCCTGACTTTC.

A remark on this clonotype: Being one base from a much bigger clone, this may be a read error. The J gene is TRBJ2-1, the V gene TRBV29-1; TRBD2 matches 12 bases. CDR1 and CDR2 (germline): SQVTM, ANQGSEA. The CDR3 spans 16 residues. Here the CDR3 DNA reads TGCAGCGTCATGACTAGCGGGAGTACCCCCTACAATGAGCAGTCCTTC. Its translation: CSVMTSGSTPYNEQSF.

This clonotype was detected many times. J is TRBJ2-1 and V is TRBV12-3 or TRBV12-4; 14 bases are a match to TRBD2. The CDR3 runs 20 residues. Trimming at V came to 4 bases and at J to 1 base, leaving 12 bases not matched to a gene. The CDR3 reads CASSSRPGLAGEGSYNEQFF. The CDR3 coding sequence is TGTGCCAGCAGTTCGAGACCGGGACTAGCGGGAGAGGGGTCCTACAATGAGCAGTTCTTC.

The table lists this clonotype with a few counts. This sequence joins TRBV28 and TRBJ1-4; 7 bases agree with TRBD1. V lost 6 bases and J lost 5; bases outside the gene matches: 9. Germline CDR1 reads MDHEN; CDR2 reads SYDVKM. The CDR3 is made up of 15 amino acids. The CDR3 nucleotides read TGTGCCAGCAGACCCCCGACAGGGAAGAATGAAAAACTGTTTTTT. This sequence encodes CASRPPTGKNEKLFF.

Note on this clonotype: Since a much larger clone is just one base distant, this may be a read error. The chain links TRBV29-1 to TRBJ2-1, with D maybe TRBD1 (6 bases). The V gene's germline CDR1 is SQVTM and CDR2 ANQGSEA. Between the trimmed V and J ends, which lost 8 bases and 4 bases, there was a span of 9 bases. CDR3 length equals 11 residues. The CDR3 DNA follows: TGCAGCACGGACAGATACAATGAGCAGTTCTTC. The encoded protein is CSTDRYNEQFF.

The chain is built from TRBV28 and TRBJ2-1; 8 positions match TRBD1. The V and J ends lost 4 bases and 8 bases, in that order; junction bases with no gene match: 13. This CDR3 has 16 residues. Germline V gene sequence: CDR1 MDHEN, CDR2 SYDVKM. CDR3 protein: CASSSLAQTGVHEQFF. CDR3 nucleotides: TGTGCCAGCAGTTCCTTGGCCCAGACAGGGGTCCATGAGCAGTTCTTC.

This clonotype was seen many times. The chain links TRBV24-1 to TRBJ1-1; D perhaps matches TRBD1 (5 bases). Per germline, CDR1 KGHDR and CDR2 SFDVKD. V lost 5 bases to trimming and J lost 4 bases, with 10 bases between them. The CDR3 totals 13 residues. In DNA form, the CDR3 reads TGTGCCACCAGTGCAGGGCCTATCACTGAAGCTTTCTTT. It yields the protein CATSAGPITEAFF.

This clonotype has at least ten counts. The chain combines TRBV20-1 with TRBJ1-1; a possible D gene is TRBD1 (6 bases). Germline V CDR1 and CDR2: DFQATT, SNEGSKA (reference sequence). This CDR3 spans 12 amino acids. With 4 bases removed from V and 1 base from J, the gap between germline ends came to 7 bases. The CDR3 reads CSAKTGNTEAFF. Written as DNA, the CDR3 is TGCAGTGCTAAGACAGGGAACACTGAAGCTTTCTTT.

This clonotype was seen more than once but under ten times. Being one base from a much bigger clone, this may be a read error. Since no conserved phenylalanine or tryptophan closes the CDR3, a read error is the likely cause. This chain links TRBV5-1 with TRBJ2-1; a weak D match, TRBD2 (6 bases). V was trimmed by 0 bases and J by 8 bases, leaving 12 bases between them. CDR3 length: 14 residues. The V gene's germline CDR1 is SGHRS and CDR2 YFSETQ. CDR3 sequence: CASSLETSRYEQFS. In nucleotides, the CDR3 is TGCGCCAGCAGCTTGGAGACTAGTAGATATGAGCAGTTCTCC.

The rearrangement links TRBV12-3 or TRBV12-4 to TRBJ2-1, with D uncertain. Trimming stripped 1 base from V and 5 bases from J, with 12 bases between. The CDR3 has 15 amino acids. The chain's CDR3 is CASSLGYLPDNEQFF. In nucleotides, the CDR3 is TGTGCCAGCAGTTTAGGGTATCTACCCGACAATGAGCAGTTCTTC.